This TCR beta chain was identified in a study of neoadjuvant anti-PD-1 for oral cavity cancer. Overall study context: Nivolumab at 3 mg/kg was mostly given biweekly, three to four doses, pre-surgery.

Points from the study as a whole: Pretreatment Treg/Th17 ratio correlated inversely with post-treatment tumor clonality.

As for time point: after neoadjuvant nivolumab, at surgical resection. These newly diagnosed stage II-IVA oral cavity squamous cell carcinoma patients had no prior systemic or radiation treatment. With respect to this clone: Antigen: not known.

This table comes from immunoSEQ multiplex PCR, and its TCRdb copy is limited to in-frame clones, with some not included. The sample has around 8,900 clones; around 70% are singletons. This TCR derives from a person between 35 and 79 years old with oral cavity squamous cell carcinoma. The sample consisted of PBMCs, taken after nivolumab (anti-PD-1) treatment.

In DNA, the CDR3 is TGCGCCAGCAGCCAGGAGGGACAGGGTTCCTACAATGAGCAGTTCTTC. Residues: CASSQEGQGSYNEQFF. The chain combines TRBV4-3 with TRBJ2-1; 9 bases align to TRBD1. Germline loops: CDR1 LGHNA, CDR2 YSLEER. This CDR3 contains 16 residues. V lost 3 bases to trimming and J lost 1 base; unmatched junction nucleotides: 4.